This is a list of T cell receptor beta chains from one sample in a study of OX40 agonist ivuxolimab in advanced cancers. Data came from immunoSEQ multiplex PCR; TCRdb stores just in-frame clones and leaves some out. This table holds tens of thousands of clones, nearly 90% found once. Sequenced here: CD4+ or CD8+ T cells sorted from blood, sampled in a trial of the OX40 agonist ivuxolimab. Every receptor here comes from an adult with an advanced solid tumor such as melanoma, head and neck, liver or kidney cancer. The CDR3 runs from the conserved cysteine through the conserved F or W. The D gene is left open where the match is weak. The size field is filled for only some rows; it gives once, few, many or a size class.

clone_size j_call d_call v_call cdr3_nt cdr3_aa
- TRBJ2-1 TRBD2 TRBV2 TGTGCCAGCTCCTGGGCTAGCGGGAGGTTGAATGAGCAGTTCTTC CASSWASGRLNEQFF
- TRBJ2-1 TRBD2 TRBV11-1 TGTGCCAGCAGCTTAGTGGCGGGAGTCAATGAGCAGTTCTTC CASSLVAGVNEQFF
- TRBJ2-3 TRBD2 TRBV9 TGTGCCAGCAGCGTAGGACTAGCGGGGACAGATACGCAGTATTTT CASSVGLAGTDTQYF
- TRBJ1-5 - TRBV6-1 TGTGCCAGCAGTGAAGCGTTGCAAGGTCAGCCCCAGCATTTT CASSEALQGQPQHF
- TRBJ2-1 TRBD2 TRBV5-1 TGCGCCAGCAGCCCAGGACTAGCGGGAGGTGAGCAGTTCTTC CASSPGLAGGEQFF
- TRBJ2-5 - TRBV2 TGTGCCAGCAGTGAGTGGGAAGCAGAGACCCAGTACTTC CASSEWEAETQYF
few TRBJ2-5 - TRBV4-1 TGCGCCAGCAGCCAATCGCGGCAGGAAGAGACCCAGTACTTC CASSQSRQEETQYF
- TRBJ1-4 - TRBV25-1 TGTGCCAGCTCCCGGGCAGGGGAGAAACTGTTTTTT CASSRAGEKLFF
- TRBJ2-2 - TRBV25-1 TGTGCCAGCAGAGGGGGGCCCGGGGAGCTGTTTTTT CASRGGPGELFF
few TRBJ2-1 TRBD2 TRBV18 TGTGCCAGCTCACCCGCTCCCGGGAGCGGGGGGAGGAATGAGCAGTTCTTC CASSPAPGSGGRNEQFF
- TRBJ1-2 - TRBV7-9 TGTGCCAGCAGCTTAGGTGGCACCAACTATGGCTACACCTTC CASSLGGTNYGYTF
- TRBJ1-2 - TRBV6-5 TGTGCCAGCAGGCCCAGGGGTCTAGTTTCCTATGGCTACACCTTC CASRPRGLVSYGYTF
- TRBJ1-2 TRBD1 TRBV5-5 TGTGCCAGTCAGACAGGGTGGGGATTGGGGTACACCTTC CASQTGWGLGYTF
- TRBJ1-2 - TRBV29-1 TGCAGCGTGTCCCCAGGGGCCCGGTACTATGGCTACACCTTC CSVSPGARYYGYTF
- TRBJ1-1 - TRBV5-1 TGCGCCAGCAGCCCGGGACAAGTGAACACTGAAGCTTTCTTT CASSPGQVNTEAFF
few TRBJ1-5 - TRBV27 TGTGCCAGCAGTCTCGGGGGGGAGACCAATCAGCCCCAGCATTTT CASSLGGETNQPQHF
- TRBJ2-3 TRBD1 TRBV9 TGTGCCAGCAGCCCCCGCCCGGGACAGACTAGCACAGATACGCAGTATTTT CASSPRPGQTSTDTQYF
- TRBJ2-7 TRBD2 TRBV6-5 TGTGCCAGCAGTTACTTGTCTAGCGGATCCTACGAGCAGTACTTC CASSYLSSGSYEQYF
few TRBJ1-1 - TRBV10-3 TGTGCCATCAGTCCGATGGGGGCTGAAGCTTTCTTT CAISPMGAEAFF
- TRBJ2-3 TRBD2 TRBV19 TGTGCCAGTACGGGGGGGGATAGCGGGAGTACGAATACGCAGTATTTT CASTGGDSGSTNTQYF
once TRBJ1-2 - TRBV20-1 TGCAGTGCTGGACCCATCTACGGCTACACCTTC CSAGPIYGYTF
- TRBJ1-3 - TRBV19 TGTGCCAGCAGTGGGCCCGGGCGAAACACCATATATTTT CASSGPGRNTIYF
- TRBJ2-7 TRBD1 TRBV6-1 TGTGCCAGCCTCGGACAGGCGTACGGCGAGCAGTACTTC CASLGQAYGEQYF
- TRBJ2-1 TRBD2 TRBV7-8 TGTGCCAGCAGCTTAGTAGGGCTAGCGGGGGGGTACAATGAGCAGTTCTTC CASSLVGLAGGYNEQFF
- TRBJ1-1 - TRBV21-1 TGTGCCAGCAGCAGACCTAGGCCTGTAAACACTGAAGCTTTCTTT CASSRPRPVNTEAFF
- TRBJ2-1 TRBD1 TRBV7-9 TGTGCCAGCAGCCTAGGGACAGGGGGAATAAATGAGCAGTTCTTC CASSLGTGGINEQFF
- TRBJ1-5 - TRBV7-2 TGTGCCAGCAGCCCAACACGGGTCGGGGGGAGTCAGCCCCAGCATTTT CASSPTRVGGSQPQHF
- TRBJ2-1 TRBD2 TRBV7-6 TGTGCCAGCAGCTGGACTAGGGGTGAGCAGTTCTTC CASSWTRGEQFF
- TRBJ1-4 - TRBV11-2 TGTGCCAGCAGCTTAGCGCGGGACACTTGGGGTGAAAAACTGTTTTTT CASSLARDTWGEKLFF
- TRBJ2-5 TRBD1 TRBV11-2 TGTGCCAGCAGCCAGGACAGGGGGAAAGAGACCCAGTACTTC CASSQDRGKETQYF
few TRBJ2-3 TRBD1 TRBV2 TGTGCCAGCAAGGGACAGGTTAGCACAGATACGCAGTATTTT CASKGQVSTDTQYF
- TRBJ2-1 TRBD2 TRBV7-7 TGTGCTAGCAGCTTAGCGGGGGGCGACAATGAGCAGTTCTTC CASSLAGGDNEQFF
- TRBJ2-3 - TRBV5-4 TGTGCCAGCAGCTTGGACGTGACAGATACGCAGTATTTT CASSLDVTDTQYF
- TRBJ2-3 TRBD2 TRBV6-5 TGTGCCAGCATGGGCCTAGCGGGGGCTGATACGCAGTATTTT CASMGLAGADTQYF
- TRBJ2-1 TRBD2 TRBV5-4 TGTGCCAGCAGTGTGGCTAGCGGGCGTGAGCAGTTCTTC CASSVASGREQFF
- TRBJ2-3 TRBD2 TRBV10-2 TGCGCCAGCAGTGAGTTCCGGGAGGGCCCCGATACGCAGTATTTT CASSEFREGPDTQYF
- TRBJ1-2 - TRBV28 TGTGCCAGCAGTTTAAGCCAGGGAGGTCGCGGCTACACCTTC CASSLSQGGRGYTF
- TRBJ2-7 TRBD2 TRBV5-6 TGTGCCAGCAACCTCCGGGGGGGGAGGGCCTACGAGCAGTACTTC CASNLRGGRAYEQYF
- TRBJ2-2 - TRBV2 TGTGCCAGCAGCATGGTTGCCACCGGGGAGCTGTTTTTT CASSMVATGELFF
medium-sized TRBJ1-1 - TRBV4-2 TGTGCCAGCAGCCATTCCGGGGCTACCGACCGTGAAGCTTTCTTT CASSHSGATDREAFF
- TRBJ1-4 - TRBV14 TGTGCCAGCAGCCGTCGGACAGCTGAAAAACTGTTTTTT CASSRRTAEKLFF
- TRBJ2-1 - TRBV5-6 TGTGCCAGCAGCTTGGTGGACTACAATGAGCAGTTCTTC CASSLVDYNEQFF
- TRBJ1-2 - TRBV19 TGTGCCAGTAGTATTCCCGGACTTTTTTTCTATGGCTACACCTTC CASSIPGLFFYGYTF
- TRBJ2-5 - TRBV2 TGTGCCAGCAGGGACATCCAAGAGACCCAGTACTTC CASRDIQETQYF
- TRBJ2-5 - TRBV6-1 TGTGCCAGCAGTGCCCAAAGGGACCCCCTTGGGGAGACCCAGTACTTC CASSAQRDPLGETQYF
- TRBJ2-3 TRBD2 TRBV10-3 TGTGCCATCAGTGACGGGGGGGGTAAAGATACGCAGTATTTT CAISDGGGKDTQYF
- TRBJ1-6 - TRBV9 TGTGCCAGCAGTCAGGACAGTTACTCACCCCTCCACTTT CASSQDSYSPLHF
few TRBJ1-5 - TRBV15 TGTGCCACCAGCAGAGATCAGGGGTGGCCCCAGCATTTT CATSRDQGWPQHF
once TRBJ1-6 TRBD1 TRBV27 TGTGCCAGCAGTCGCAAACAGGGGGGGAATTCACCCCTCCACTTT CASSRKQGGNSPLHF
- TRBJ2-6 - TRBV5-6 TGTGCCAGCAGCTTGTTGGGCAGCTCGTCTGGGGCCAACGTCCTGACTTTC CASSLLGSSSGANVLTF
- TRBJ1-1 - TRBV19 TGTGCCAGTAGTCGACCGGGCAGTTCCGAAGCTTTCTTT CASSRPGSSEAFF
- TRBJ2-5 TRBD2 TRBV19 TGTGCCAGTAAGGGACTAGCGGGCCGGTCCCAAGAGACCCAGTACTTC CASKGLAGRSQETQYF
- TRBJ1-4 - TRBV30 TGTGCCTGGAGTACGGGCCTGAGTGGTGAAAAACTGTTTTTT CAWSTGLSGEKLFF
- TRBJ2-1 TRBD2 TRBV7-9 TGTGCCAGCAGCTTAGGGCAGGGAGGGGCTGAGCAGTTCTTC CASSLGQGGAEQFF
- TRBJ2-7 TRBD1 TRBV5-5 TGTGCCAGCAGCTTATGGGGTGACAGGGCCGGAGAGCAGTACTTC CASSLWGDRAGEQYF
- TRBJ1-1 - TRBV15 TGTGCCACCAGCAGAGACAGAGTGAACACTGAAGCTTTCTTT CATSRDRVNTEAFF
- TRBJ2-7 - TRBV5-1 TGCGCCAGCAGGGCAACGGGGCGTAAGCAGTACTTC CASRATGRKQYF
- TRBJ2-7 - TRBV7-9 TGTGCCAGCAGCTTTATGGAGGGGTCGAACGAGCAGTACTTC CASSFMEGSNEQYF
- TRBJ1-1 - TRBV2 TGTGCCAGCAGTGTTCGCAGAGTAACTGAAGCTTTCTTT CASSVRRVTEAFF